A single sample is the source of the 23 T cell receptor beta chains below, sequenced in a study of cytomegalovirus exposure and HLA in healthy donors. With 60 Vbeta and 13 Jbeta primers, the PCR was carried out. Profiled with immunoSEQ multiplex PCR; TCRdb holds only in-frame clones, not every one. The data hold about 140,000 clones, with 75% observed a single time. Material: PBMCs. These receptors all stem from a young man in good health and CMV-seropositive.

Regarding this clone: Mismatch with germline at one junction end may stem from a read error. This sample includes further DNA sequences coding for the same CDR3. This sequence joins TRBV2 and TRBJ2-2; TRBD2 agrees at 8 bases. This CDR3 has 15 residues. From germline, CDR1 is SNHLY and CDR2 FYNNEI. CDR3 in DNA: TGTGCCAGCAGTGAAGTAAGCGGGAGTCCCGGAGAGCTGTTTTTT. It is translated as CASSEVSGSPGELFF.

This chain links TRBV28 with TRBJ1-4; 7 nucleotides align to TRBD1. Germline CDR1 and CDR2: MDHEN and SYDVKM. This CDR3 contains 14 residues. Unmatched junction bases numbered 10, after V lost 7 bases and J lost 8 bases. CDR3 sequence (DNA): TGTGCCAGCAACACAGGGGAACGTTACGAAAAACTGTTTTTT. Protein product: CASNTGERYEKLFF. Variable domain in full (rest from reference TRBV28 and TRBJ1-4): DVKVTQSSRYLVKRTGEKVFLECVQDMDHENMFWYRQDPGLGLRLIYFSYDVKMKEKGDIPEGYSVSREKKERFSLILESASTNQTSMYLCASNTGERYEKLFFGSGTQLSVL.

The rearrangement uses TRBV27 and TRBJ1-2; 9 positions match TRBD1. This CDR3 spans 15 amino acids. With 7 bases clipped from V and 6 bases from J, the junction kept 12 bases outside the gene matches. Germline V gives CDR1 MNHEY, CDR2 SMNVEV (reference sequence). The CDR3 loop reads CASTATPGQGHGYTF. The CDR3 nucleotides are TGTGCCAGCACCGCAACTCCGGGACAGGGTCATGGCTACACCTTC.

V is TRBV30 and J is TRBJ1-5; TRBD1 might be the D (5 bases). This CDR3 has 13 residues. The germline V gene encodes CDR1 GTSNPN and CDR2 SVGIG (reference sequence). The V end lost 0 bases, the J end lost 9 bases, and 12 bases lay between the germline ends. The CDR3 sequence: CAWSVTQGRPQHF. The CDR3 region has the DNA TGTGCCTGGAGTGTAACTCAGGGTAGGCCCCAGCATTTT.

The rearrangement links TRBV30 to TRBJ2-6; 9 nucleotides align to TRBD2. Trimming took 4 bases from V and 0 from J; bases not matched to a gene: 10. The CDR3 runs to 18 residues. Germline-derived CDR1 and CDR2 are GTSNPN and SVGIG (reference sequence). CDR3 nucleotide sequence: TGTGCCTGGATTACAACCGGGACTAGCAGCTCTGGGGCCAACGTCCTGACTTTC. It yields the protein CAWITTGTSSSGANVLTF.

Of note for this clone: The junction departs from germline at one end; a sequencing error may be responsible. V gene TRBV7-2 combines with J gene TRBJ2-7; maybe TRBD2 (5 bases). This CDR3 has 15 residues. The germline V gene has CDR1 SGHTA and CDR2 FQGNSA. The CDR3 DNA reads TGTGCCAGCAGCCTAGCCCTGGGCCAATCCTACGAGCAGTACTTC. Translated, it gives CASSLALGQSYEQYF.

V gene TRBV6-1 combines with J gene TRBJ2-2; D not resolved. CDR1 is MNHNS, CDR2 SASEGT, per germline. This CDR3 has 13 residues. Trimming cost V 7 bases and J 5 bases, with 11 bases left between them. CDR3 nucleotide sequence: TGTGCCAGCATCTTGACACAAACCGGGGAGCTGTTTTTT. As protein: CASILTQTGELFF.

The gene calls are TRBV14 and TRBJ1-2, with unresolved D. Germline CDR1 reads SGHDN; CDR2 reads FVKESK. This CDR3 is 13 amino acids long. V was cut by 4 bases and J by 7 bases, with 13 bases left in between. As DNA, the CDR3 is TGTGCCAGCAGCCTAACCCTAAGCACTGGCTACACCTTC. As protein: CASSLTLSTGYTF.

Only a few counts were recorded for this clone. V usage is TRBV7-2 and J usage is TRBJ1-2, with D hard to call. The CDR3 spans 10 residues. Germline V gene sequence: CDR1 SGHTA, CDR2 FQGNSA. The ends were cut back, 5 bases at V and 7 bases at J, with 5 bases in the middle. The CDR3 nucleotides are TGTGCCAGCAGCCCCGGTGGCTACACCTTC. This translates into CASSPGGYTF.

The V gene is TRBV28, the J gene TRBJ1-5; possibly TRBD1 for D (5 bases). Looked up from germline, CDR1 is MDHEN and CDR2 is SYDVKM. V lost 3 bases to trimming and J lost 5 bases, with 14 bases between them. CDR3 size: 15 residues. CDR3 bases: TGTGCCAGCAGTTTTTGGAGGGGTGGCGATCAGCCCCAGCATTTT. Its translation: CASSFWRGGDQPQHF.

This chain links TRBV11-2 with TRBJ1-2; tentatively, D is TRBD1 (5 bases). Germline V gene lookup returns CDR1 SGHAT and CDR2 FQNNGV. Trimming pared 6 bases from V and 4 bases from J, leaving 12 bases between. This CDR3 has 13 amino acids. CDR3 amino acids: CASSTDSLYGYTF. CDR3 DNA: TGTGCCAGCAGTACAGACAGCCTCTATGGCTACACCTTC.

The CDR3 bases are TGCGCCAGCAGCTGGGGGGAGAGATACAATGAGCAGTTCTTC. Protein: CASSWGERYNEQFF. The chain uses TRBV5-1 and TRBJ2-1; D might be TRBD2 (6 bases). The CDR3 length is 14 residues. The germline V gene has CDR1 SGHRS and CDR2 YFSETQ. V was pared by 3 bases and J by 4 bases, with 11 bases between.

This chain joins TRBV6-6 and TRBJ2-7; 8 bases align to TRBD1. The CDR3 has 14 residues. CDR1 and CDR2 from the germline V gene are MNHNY and SVGAGI (reference sequence). J was trimmed by 9 bases and V by 5 bases; bases with no gene match: 12. CDR3 residues: CASSPSGQGMGQYF. CDR3 DNA sequence: TGTGCCAGCAGTCCTTCAGGACAGGGAATGGGGCAGTACTTC.

This clone was seen once. V gene TRBV7-3 combines with J gene TRBJ1-1; 9 positions match TRBD1. The germline V gene has CDR1 SGHTA and CDR2 FQGTGA. V dropped 9 bases and J dropped 4; count of bases not matched to a gene: 9. The CDR3 runs 14 residues. The chain's CDR3 is CASRAGQGFTEAFF. Here the CDR3 DNA reads TGTGCCAGTCGGGCGGGACAGGGTTTCACTGAAGCTTTCTTT.

V gene TRBV15 combines with J gene TRBJ1-1, with 9 bases aligning to TRBD1. The CDR3 is 15 residues long. Germline V CDR1 and CDR2: LNHNV, YYDKDF (reference sequence). Trimming removed 5 bases from V and 1 base from J; junction bases left unmatched: 5. DNA for the CDR3: TGTGCCACCAGCGGAAGGACAGGGGAGAACACTGAAGCTTTCTTT. This gives the protein CATSGRTGENTEAFF. The full variable domain, in which reference TRBV15 and TRBJ1-1 provide the parts outside the CDR3, is DAMVIQNPRYQVTQFGKPVTLSCSQTLNHNVMYWYQQKSSQAPKLLFHYYDKDFNNEADTPDNFQSRRPNTSFCFLDIRSPGLGDTAMYLCATSGRTGENTEAFFGQGTRLTVV.

The chain carries TRBV28 and TRBJ2-7, with 8 positions matching TRBD1. The CDR3 is made up of 12 amino acids. With 5 bases clipped from V and 6 bases from J, the junction kept 3 bases outside the gene matches. The germline V gene has CDR1 MDHEN and CDR2 SYDVKM. The CDR3 reads CASSEQGGEQYF. In DNA, the CDR3 is TGTGCCAGCAGTGAACAGGGGGGCGAGCAGTACTTC.

V usage is TRBV28 and J usage is TRBJ2-5; weak D call: TRBD2 (7 bases). The V end lost 3 bases, the J end lost 0 bases, and 29 bases lay between the germline ends. CDR3 length equals 21 residues. The germline CDR1 and CDR2 sequences are MDHEN and SYDVKM. CDR3 in DNA: TGTGCCAGCAGTTTTTTCAGGTTGGGACAACAAGCGGGGAGGTACCAAGAGACCCAGTACTTC. As protein: CASSFFRLGQQAGRYQETQYF.

This chain uses TRBV6-1 with TRBJ2-7; D possibly corresponds to TRBD2 (5 bases). This CDR3 spans 16 amino acids. In germline, CDR1 is MNHNS, CDR2 SASEGT. The V end lost 4 bases, the J end lost 3 bases, and 19 bases lay between the germline ends. CDR3 in DNA: TGTGCCAGCAGTGTCACGGGAAGCTTGGTTGGCTACGAGCAGTACTTC. Protein sequence: CASSVTGSLVGYEQYF.

As DNA, the CDR3 is TGCGCCAGCAGCCAAGATCCCGGAGCTAGCCGGGAGACCCAGTACTTC. Its protein product is CASSQDPGASRETQYF. The chain carries TRBV4-1 and TRBJ2-5, with a tentative D call TRBD2 (5 bases). CDR3 length equals 16 residues. Germline V gene lookup returns CDR1 MGHRA and CDR2 YSYEKL. Trimming left V 0 bases short and J 5 bases short, with 16 bases between.

The V and J genes are TRBV10-1 and TRBJ2-4; TRBD2 might be the D (6 bases). This CDR3 has 15 amino acids. V was pared by 3 bases and J by 3 bases, with 12 bases between. Germline V lookup: CDR1 WNHNN, CDR2 SYGVQD (reference sequence). Here the CDR3 DNA reads TGCGCCAGCAGTGAAGGCGGGACGGGCAAAAACATTCAGTACTTC. Translating gives CASSEGGTGKNIQYF.

V usage is TRBV7-2 and J usage is TRBJ1-5, with 10 bases lining up with TRBD1. CDR3 length: 15 amino acids. The J segment lost 3 bases and the V segment lost 3 bases, leaving 2 bases of the junction unmatched. CDR1 SGHTA and CDR2 FQGNSA come from the germline V gene. CDR3 sequence reads: CASSFDRGPNQPQHF. CDR3 nucleotide sequence: TGTGCCAGCAGCTTTGACAGGGGGCCCAATCAGCCCCAGCATTTT.

The V and J genes are TRBV19 and TRBJ2-2, with 9 bases identical to TRBD2. Looked up from germline, CDR1 is LNHDA and CDR2 is SQIVND (reference sequence). The CDR3 covers 15 residues. V lost 3 bases to trimming and J lost 7 bases; unmatched junction nucleotides: 6. CDR3 in amino acids: CASSIWREGVGELFF. The CDR3 DNA sequence: TGTGCCAGTAGTATTTGGCGGGAGGGAGTCGGGGAGCTGTTTTTT.

This clone was observed a handful of times. This chain joins TRBV6-6 and TRBJ1-5; no clear D. The CDR3 is 14 residues long. Per germline, CDR1 MNHNY and CDR2 SVGAGI (reference sequence). V lost 7 bases and J lost 3, with 13 bases in between. The CDR3 protein is CASTEGGFNQPQHF. The CDR3 DNA follows: TGTGCCAGCACCGAGGGAGGATTCAATCAGCCCCAGCATTTT.